This T cell receptor beta chain is drawn from a study of a mutant IDH1 vaccine in newly diagnosed glioma. Overall study: Patients got their first vaccination 4-6 weeks after radiotherapy alone, or with temozolomide cycles. Males made up approximately 60% and females about 38% of treated patients, whose mean age was roughly 40 years. It was radiotherapy, temozolomide, or both that patients received previously, with most receiving both.

Sample time point: week 35, safety follow-up. Doses consisted of 300 ug of mutant IDH1 20-mer peptide each, paired with topical imiquimod. The patients received vaccinations eight times, in weeks 1, 3, 5, 7, 11, 15, 19 and 23. Note on this clone: Its matching antigen is unknown.

This CDR3 region has 13 residues. Clones were sequenced by immunoSEQ multiplex PCR, and TCRdb holds only the in-frame ones, with some missing. The sample records 31,000 or so clones, roughly four fifths being singletons. This chain links TRBV21-1 with TRBJ2-2; whether TRBD2, the table's D call, matches the DNA was not checked. TRBV21-1 is assigned pseudogene status. The source material was PBMCs, sampled from a glioma patient whose treatment included an IDH1 peptide vaccine. The TCR was taken from a man aged 25 to 40 with glioma. The CDR3: CASSKCSTGELFF. For the CDR3, the DNA is TGTGCCAGCAGCAAATGTAGCACCGGGGAGCTGTTTTTT.